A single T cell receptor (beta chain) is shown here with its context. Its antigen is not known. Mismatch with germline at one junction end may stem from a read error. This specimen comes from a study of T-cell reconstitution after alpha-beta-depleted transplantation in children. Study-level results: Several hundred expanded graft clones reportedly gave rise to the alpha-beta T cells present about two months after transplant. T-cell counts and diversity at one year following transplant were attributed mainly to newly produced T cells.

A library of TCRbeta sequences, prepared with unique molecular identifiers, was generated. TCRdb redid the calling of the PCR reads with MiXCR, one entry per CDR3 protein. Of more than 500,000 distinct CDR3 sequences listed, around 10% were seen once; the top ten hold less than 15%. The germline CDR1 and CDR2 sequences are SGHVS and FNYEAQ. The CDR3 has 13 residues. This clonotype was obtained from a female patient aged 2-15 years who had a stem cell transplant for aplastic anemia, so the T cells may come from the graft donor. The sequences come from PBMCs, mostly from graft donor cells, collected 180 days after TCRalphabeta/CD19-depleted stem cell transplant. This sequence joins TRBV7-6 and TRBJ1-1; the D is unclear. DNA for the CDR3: TGTGCCATCAGCCCCGAATTTGGCGCTGAAGCTTTCTTT. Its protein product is CAISPEFGAEAFF.